These 21 T cell receptor beta chains came from one sample sequenced in a study of CD8 T cells in Susac syndrome. cDNA came from roughly 0.53 to 1 ug RNA primed by random hexamers. TCRdb re-analysed the immunoSEQ multiplex PCR reads in MiXCR, keeping a single row per CDR3 protein. In the table there are some 190,000 distinct CDR3 sequences, about 95% of which are singletons. Material: CD4+ T cells from PBMCs. The origin of the receptors is a human donor in good health.

The chain combines TRBV19 with TRBJ2-3; no clear D. CDR1 and CDR2 from the germline V gene are LNHDA and SQIVND (reference sequence). This CDR3 is built from 14 residues. V lost 6 bases, J lost 2 bases, and 12 bases lay in between. Written as DNA, the CDR3 is TGTGCCAGTAGGGACGGCACAGACACAGATACGCAGTATTTT. Protein: CASRDGTDTDTQYF. Together with reference TRBV19 and TRBJ2-3, the CDR3 gives the full variable domain: DGGITQSPKYLFRKEGQNVTLSCEQNLNHDAMYWYRQDPGQGLRLIYYSQIVNDFQKGDIAEGYSVSREKKESFPLTVTSAQKNPTAFYLCASRDGTDTDTQYFGPGTRLTVL.

V usage is TRBV9 and J usage is TRBJ2-3; possible D gene TRBD1, 5 bases. The V end lost 0 bases, the J end lost 6 bases, and 14 bases lay between the germline ends. This CDR3 spans 15 amino acids. The germline V gene encodes CDR1 SGDLS and CDR2 YYNGEE. CDR3 region: CASSVGIGAADTQYF. CDR3 DNA: TGTGCCAGCAGCGTAGGTATAGGGGCAGCCGATACGCAGTATTTT.

This chain uses TRBV28 with TRBJ1-4; 8 nucleotides align to TRBD1. The CDR3 loop spans 12 amino acids. Trimming cost V 2 bases and J 16 bases; bases outside gene matches: 6. Germline V gene sequence: CDR1 MDHEN, CDR2 SYDVKM. CDR3 coding DNA: TGTGCCAGCAGTTTAATTGACAGGGGAGCGTTTTTT. This gives the protein CASSLIDRGAFF.

V is TRBV27 and J is TRBJ2-4; 9 bases agree with TRBD1. The junction had 9 bases not matched to a gene; V was cut back by 6 bases and J by 3 bases. In germline, CDR1 is MNHEY, CDR2 SMNVEV (reference sequence). The CDR3 extends over 16 amino acids. The CDR3 loop reads CASSRSGTGYKNIQYF. In nucleotides, the CDR3 is TGTGCCAGCAGCCGCTCGGGGACAGGGTACAAAAACATTCAGTACTTC.

This sequence joins TRBV7-2 and TRBJ2-3; 9 bases are shared with TRBD2. After removal of 4 bases from V and 6 bases from J, the junction contained 8 bases not matched to a gene. In germline, CDR1 is SGHTA, CDR2 FQGNSA. The CDR3 extends over 15 amino acids. The CDR3 coding sequence is TGTGCCAGCAGCTCGTCGGGACTAGCATGGGATACGCAGTATTTT. Translating gives CASSSSGLAWDTQYF.

The sample holds one count of this clonotype. The V gene is TRBV20-1, the J gene TRBJ1-4; 8 positions match TRBD1. V dropped 0 bases and J dropped 6; count of bases not matched to a gene: 6. CDR3 length equals 15 residues. Germline CDR1 reads DFQATT; CDR2 reads SNEGSKA (reference sequence). The CDR3 nucleotides are TGCAGTGCTAGAGATTCGGGACAGGACGATGAAAAACTGTTTTTT. It yields the protein CSARDSGQDDEKLFF.

The chain combines TRBV2 with TRBJ2-7; 8 bases line up with TRBD1. The CDR3 length is 14 residues. Germline lookup yields CDR1 SNHLY and CDR2 FYNNEI. The J segment lost 3 bases and the V segment lost 2 bases, leaving 3 bases of the junction unmatched. CDR3 loop: CASSEWGQVYEQYV. The CDR3, as DNA: TGTGCCAGCAGTGAATGGGGACAGGTCTACGAGCAGTACGTC.

The CDR3 DNA reads TGTGCCAGCAGCTTATTAGCGGGAGTTCACAATGAGCAGTTCTTC. It specifies CASSLLAGVHNEQFF. This chain links TRBV7-9 with TRBJ2-1; 9 bases align to TRBD2. There are 15 residues in the CDR3. The ends lost 2 bases at V and 5 bases at J; junction bases unmatched: 4. Germline CDR1 SEHNR, CDR2 FQNEAQ (reference sequence).

The chain uses TRBV11-2 and TRBJ2-1, with D maybe TRBD1 (6 bases). From germline, CDR1 is SGHAT and CDR2 FQNNGV. Trimming pared 4 bases from V and 7 bases from J, leaving 17 bases between. The CDR3 sequence is 15 residues long. CDR3 residues: CASSSQGIRGNEQFF. CDR3 DNA sequence: TGTGCCAGCAGCTCCCAGGGGATACGAGGGAATGAGCAGTTCTTC.

The J gene is TRBJ2-3, the V gene TRBV20-1; weak D call: TRBD2 (5 bases). This CDR3 region has 14 residues. V was pared by 1 base and J by 2 bases, with 10 bases between. Germline CDR1 and CDR2: DFQATT and SNEGSKA (reference sequence). The CDR3 spells CSARVWGATDTQYF. Here the CDR3 DNA reads TGCAGTGCTAGAGTGTGGGGAGCCACAGATACGCAGTATTTT.

The chain links TRBV7-9 to TRBJ2-1, with 7 bases identical to TRBD2. Germline V lookup: CDR1 SEHNR, CDR2 FQNEAQ (reference sequence). J lost 1 base, V lost 7 bases, and 10 bases had no gene match. This CDR3 is 16 amino acids long. In DNA, the CDR3 is TGTGCCAGCACCTATTTCCTCGGGGGGTCCTACAATGAGCAGTTCTTC. Translated: CASTYFLGGSYNEQFF.

This rearrangement joins TRBV28 to TRBJ2-7; tentatively, D is TRBD1 or TRBD2 (6 bases each). The CDR3 is 14 residues long. Germline CDR1 reads MDHEN; CDR2 reads SYDVKM. V lost 2 bases and J 5 bases, leaving 13 bases between the germline ends. In DNA form, the CDR3 reads TGTGCCAGCAGTTTAGGGGGGCGTTCTCACGAGCAGTACGTC. Residues: CASSLGGRSHEQYV.

The chain employs TRBV7-2 and TRBJ2-7; D not certain. Germline lookup yields CDR1 SGHTA and CDR2 FQGNSA. This CDR3 contains 14 residues. The V end lost 1 base, the J end lost 2 bases, and 9 bases lay between the germline ends. The chain's CDR3 is CASSLEVDTYEQYF. In DNA, the CDR3 is TGTGCCAGCAGCTTAGAGGTAGATACCTACGAGCAGTACTTC.

The chain joins TRBV6-5 to TRBJ2-2; 7 nucleotides agree with TRBD1. Germline V gene data show CDR1 as MNHEY and CDR2 as SVGAGI. V gave up 5 bases and J gave up 10 bases; unmatched junction bases: 4. The CDR3 runs 12 residues. The CDR3 loop reads CASSDDRAELFF. In DNA form, the CDR3 reads TGTGCCAGCAGTGACGACAGGGCGGAGCTGTTTTTT.

The rearrangement links TRBV12-3 or TRBV12-4 to TRBJ1-1, with unresolved D. The V gene lost 6 bases and the J gene lost 7 bases, with 12 bases spanning the gap. The CDR3 runs to 12 residues. CDR3 protein: CASSTDGREAFF. In DNA, the CDR3 is TGTGCCAGCAGCACAGACGGACGTGAAGCTTTCTTT.

The J gene is TRBJ1-1, the V gene TRBV7-9; D might be TRBD1 (6 bases). Germline V CDR1 and CDR2: SEHNR, FQNEAQ (reference sequence). Trimming stripped 1 base from V and 3 bases from J, with 9 bases between. This CDR3 comprises 14 residues. CDR3 sequence: CASSLGSGDTEAFF. CDR3 DNA sequence: TGTGCCAGCAGCTTAGGGTCAGGGGACACTGAAGCTTTCTTT. The full variable domain, with the rest looked up from reference TRBV7-9 and TRBJ1-1, is DTGVSQNPRHKITKRGQNVTFRCDPISEHNRLYWYRQTLGQGPEFLTYFQNEAQLEKSRLLSDRFSAERPKGSFSTLEIQRTEQGDSAMYLCASSLGSGDTEAFFGQGTRLTVV.

This clonotype has only one observation. The chain employs TRBV7-9 and TRBJ1-2, with unresolved D. The V end lost 3 bases, the J end lost 1 base, and 12 bases lay between the germline ends. Per germline, CDR1 SEHNR and CDR2 FQNEAQ (reference sequence). This CDR3 region has 15 residues. CDR3 sequence reads: CASSFAGFSNYGYTF. CDR3 nucleotide sequence: TGTGCCAGCAGCTTCGCGGGTTTCAGTAACTATGGCTACACCTTC.

The rearrangement links TRBV4-2 to TRBJ2-5; D possibly corresponds to TRBD2 (5 bases). V shed 0 bases and J shed 0 bases, with 14 bases lying between them. Germline-derived CDR1 and CDR2 are LGHNA and YNFKEQ. This CDR3 has 17 amino acids. Here the CDR3 DNA reads TGTGCCAGCAGCCAAGAAGGCCAGCGGCAGAACCAAGAGACCCAGTACTTC. It translates to CASSQEGQRQNQETQYF.

V usage is TRBV11-2 and J usage is TRBJ2-4; D is unresolved. The V gene lost 5 bases and the J gene lost 0 bases, with 17 bases spanning the gap. Germline V CDR1 and CDR2: SGHAT, FQNNGV. The CDR3 has 17 amino acids. CDR3 sequence reads: CASSPRPGTLAKNIQYF. The DNA of the CDR3 is TGTGCCAGCAGCCCCCGCCCCGGCACTCTAGCCAAAAACATTCAGTACTTC.

The CDR3 DNA follows: TGCAGCGTAGATAGCGGGAGAAAGTATGAGCAGTTCTTC. Its translation: CSVDSGRKYEQFF. The rearrangement joins TRBV29-1 to TRBJ2-1, with 9 bases fitting TRBD2. Germline lookup yields CDR1 SQVTM and CDR2 ANQGSEA. The CDR3 is 13 residues long. After removal of 6 bases from V and 8 bases from J, the junction contained 8 bases not matched to a gene.

This clonotype has a single count. The chain carries TRBV5-4 and TRBJ2-5, with TRBD2 as a possible D gene (5 bases). V was pared by 5 bases and J by 2 bases, with 13 bases between. The germline V gene has CDR1 SGHNT and CDR2 YYREEE (reference sequence). The length of the CDR3 is 14 residues. CDR3 bases: TGTGCCAGCAGTTCGTATTCGGGGCAAGAGACCCAGTACTTC. Amino acid sequence: CASSSYSGQETQYF.